Listed below are T cell receptor beta chains from one sample, sequenced in a study of blood T cell repertoires in COVID-19. The data were produced by immunoSEQ multiplex PCR, yet TCRdb's version contains in-frame clones alone and is incomplete. This table has about 250,000 clones, over 70% appearing once. Sequenced material: peripheral blood. These receptor sequences come from a man in his forties with acute or convalescent COVID-19. Each CDR3 is given with its conserved first and last residue. The order of the fields is V gene, D gene, J gene, CDR3 DNA, CDR3 protein. A D gene is named only where the DNA matches it firmly.

>TRBV18|.|TRBJ2-7
TGTGCCAGCTCACCCAAGGAGAGCTCCTACGAGCAGTACTTC
CASSPKESSYEQYF
>TRBV4-2|.|TRBJ2-1
TGTGCCAGCAGCCAAGAAGGGGGAGGGCCCGGGCGGAATGAGCAGTTCTTC
CASSQEGGGPGRNEQFF
>TRBV13|TRBD2|TRBJ2-5
TGTGCCAGCAGCCCCCGGGGTAGCGGGGGGGAGACCCAGTACTTC
CASSPRGSGGETQYF
>TRBV5-5|TRBD1|TRBJ1-1
TGTGCCAGCAGCCCGGGACAGGACCGGGAGGCTTTCTTT
CASSPGQDREAFF
>TRBV6-1|.|TRBJ1-2
TGTGCCAGCAGTGAAGGGCTAAGCTTAGGACAGTCAGCTAACTATGGCTACACCTTC
CASSEGLSLGQSANYGYTF
>TRBV29-1|.|TRBJ2-2
TGCAGCGTCCAGGACAAAGGGAACACCGGGGAGCTGTTTTTT
CSVQDKGNTGELFF
>TRBV7-9|.|TRBJ2-5
TGTGCCAGCAGCCGTCCGGAGCTAGGGGAACAAGAGACCCAGTACTTC
CASSRPELGEQETQYF
>TRBV6-4|.|TRBJ2-3
TGTGCCAGCAGTGACGTACAGGGTAGGACAGATACGCAGTATTTT
CASSDVQGRTDTQYF
>TRBV29-1|.|TRBJ2-7
TGCAGCGTGGCCATGGGGCCGTACGAGCAGTACTTC
CSVAMGPYEQYF
>TRBV5-5|.|TRBJ2-5
TGTGCCAGCAGCTTGGGGACAGCCCAAGAGACCCAGTACTTC
CASSLGTAQETQYF
>TRBV19|.|TRBJ2-1
TGTGCCAGTAGCCTCCTACATGAGCAGTTCTTC
CASSLLHEQFF
>TRBV19|TRBD1|TRBJ1-3
TGTGCCAGTAGTTACGGACAGGCAGACTCTGGAAACACCATATATTTT
CASSYGQADSGNTIYF
>TRBV10-3|.|TRBJ1-1
TGTGCCATCAGTGAGAACAGGGAGATATCTGAAGCTTTCTTT
CAISENREISEAFF
>TRBV4-1|.|TRBJ2-1
TGCGCCAGCAGCCGCCGGATCGGACTAGAGCAGTTCTTC
CASSRRIGLEQFF
>TRBV18|TRBD2|TRBJ2-7
TGTGCCAGCTGCCAGCGGGAGGGCTGCCACGAGCAGTACTTC
CASCQREGCHEQYF
>TRBV30|.|TRBJ1-4
TGTGCCTGGATATTCCCCTCGGGAGGGGCTGCTAATGAAAAACTGTTTTTT
CAWIFPSGGAANEKLFF
>TRBV29-1|TRBD2|TRBJ2-1
TGCAGCGTCGGACTAGCGGGAGGGCCTGTGGAGTTCTTC
CSVGLAGGPVEFF
>TRBV18|TRBD1|TRBJ1-6
TGTGCCAGCTCACTCCTCGGGGACAGGGACCATAATTCACCCCTCCACTTT
CASSLLGDRDHNSPLHF
>TRBV3-1/TRBV3-2|TRBD2|TRBJ2-7
TGTGCCAGCCAACTTGGACTAGCAGGAGAGCAGTACTTC
CASQLGLAGEQYF
>TRBV18|.|TRBJ1-2
TGTGCCAGCTCACCGCGTGAAGACAGCTATGGCTACACCTTC
CASSPREDSYGYTF
>TRBV7-8|TRBD2|TRBJ2-5
TGTGCCAGCAGCTTACCTAGGACTAGCCCTAAGCGGGTTGAAGAGACCCAGTACTTC
CASSLPRTSPKRVEETQYF
>TRBV28|.|TRBJ1-6
TGTGCCAGCAAGGGGGGGGGTGATGTCCTACCCCTCCACTTT
CASKGGGDVLPLHF
>TRBV6-5|.|TRBJ1-1
TGTGCCAGCAGGGACTTAGAAGGGAACACTGAAGCTTTCTTT
CASRDLEGNTEAFF
>TRBV5-1|TRBD1|TRBJ1-4
TGCGCCAGCAGCTCCACAGGGGGCGTCAATGAAAAACTGTTTTTT
CASSSTGGVNEKLFF
>TRBV3-1/TRBV3-2|.|TRBJ1-1
TGTGCCAGCAGCCAAGAGGCAGGGAACACTGAAGCTTTCTTT
CASSQEAGNTEAFF
>TRBV9|TRBD1|TRBJ2-7
TGTGCCAGCAGCGCCAAACCTCGGACAGGGGATAACGAGCAGTACTTC
CASSAKPRTGDNEQYF
>TRBV6-5|.|TRBJ1-4
TGTGCCAGCAGTTTCAGCCACCTACGGGATGAAAAACTGTTTTTT
CASSFSHLRDEKLFF
>TRBV5-1|.|TRBJ2-3
TGCGCCAGCAGCTTGGAGGGTCGGGAGCGGGTAGATACGCAGTATTTT
CASSLEGRERVDTQYF
>TRBV5-4|TRBD1|TRBJ2-7
TGTGCCAGCAGCTGGTCTCCCGGGACAGGGGTCTACGAGCAGTACTTC
CASSWSPGTGVYEQYF
>TRBV12-3/TRBV12-4|.|TRBJ1-5
TGTGCCAGCAGTCTTACAGGGTTACAGCCCCAGCATTTT
CASSLTGLQPQHF
>TRBV10-3|.|TRBJ2-1
TGTGCCATCAGTGAGGTTCAGGGCAGCTCCTACAATGAGCAGTTCTTC
CAISEVQGSSYNEQFF
>TRBV20-1|.|TRBJ2-1
TGCAGCGCGGGTTTCTACAATGAGCAGTTCTTC
CSAGFYNEQFF
>TRBV30|TRBD2|TRBJ2-3
TGTGCCTGGAGTGACCCCCGGCGGGAGGGCACAGATACGCAGTATTTT
CAWSDPRREGTDTQYF
>TRBV5-1|TRBD1|TRBJ2-7
TGCGCCAGCAGCTTGGCCGGGACAGGGGACGAGCAGTACTTC
CASSLAGTGDEQYF
>TRBV30|.|TRBJ2-1
TGTGCCTGGAGTGGACTAGGGATTCCTGCCTACAATGAGCAGTTCTTC
CAWSGLGIPAYNEQFF
>TRBV2|TRBD1|TRBJ2-3
TGTGCCAGCAGGAGGACAGGGGGGACAGATACGCAGTATTTT
CASRRTGGTDTQYF
>TRBV25-1|.|TRBJ2-1
TGTGCCAGCAGTGAATATAGCGCGGGAGAGCAGTTCTTC
CASSEYSAGEQFF